Included here is one TCR beta chain sequence, with context. The data were produced by immunoSEQ multiplex PCR, yet TCRdb's version contains in-frame clones alone and is incomplete. The table includes approximately 190,000 clones, roughly 73% detected once. This record comes from a study of cytotoxic CD8 clonotypes in ibrutinib-treated CLL. Losses at the gene ends were 4 bases for V and 4 bases for J; bases not matched to a gene: 16. CDR1 is MGHRA and CDR2 is YSYEKL in the germline V gene. This CDR3 region has 19 residues. This specimen was PBMCs, taken after 12 months of ibrutinib treatment. The rearrangement links TRBV4-1 to TRBJ2-1; TRBD1 matches 10 bases. The TCR comes from a human donor with chronic lymphocytic leukemia. CDR3 DNA: TGCGCCAGCAGCCTTCGGACAGGGGGACTGACTAGTGGATACAATGAGCAGTTCTTC. Translating it yields CASSLRTGGLTSGYNEQFF.